The 11 T cell receptor beta chains given below trace back to one sample, sequenced in a study of blood T cell repertoires in COVID-19. Produced via immunoSEQ multiplex PCR; TCRdb's table is partial and in-frame only. The sample includes 140,000 to 150,000 clones, about 83% of them seen just once. The material sequenced was peripheral blood. These receptors came from a woman aged 50 to 65 with active or convalescent COVID-19.

The V call is TRBV9, the J call TRBJ2-1, with 10 bases matching TRBD2. This CDR3 has 15 amino acids. V trimming: 3 bases; J trimming: 4 bases; junction bases outside the gene matches: 4. The germline V gene has CDR1 SGDLS and CDR2 YYNGEE. The CDR3 sequence: CASSGTSGEYNEQFF. CDR3 DNA sequence: TGTGCCAGCAGCGGAACTAGCGGGGAGTACAATGAGCAGTTCTTC.

This clone has more than one count but fewer than ten. CDR3 coding DNA: TGTGCCAGCAGTTTGCAGCGGCACAATGAGCAGTTCTTC. Protein product: CASSLQRHNEQFF. V gene TRBV6-6 combines with J gene TRBJ2-1, with TRBD2 as a possible D gene (5 bases). V gave up 4 bases and J gave up 5 bases, with 9 bases separating them. The V gene's germline CDR1 is MNHNY and CDR2 SVGAGI (reference sequence). The CDR3 extends over 13 amino acids.

The rearrangement uses TRBV19 and TRBJ1-5; no clear D. CDR1 is LNHDA and CDR2 is SQIVND in the germline V gene (reference sequence). The V end lost 3 bases, the J end lost 1 base, and 13 bases lay between the germline ends. CDR3 length equals 16 residues. This chain's CDR3 is CASSILFRRSNQPQHF. The CDR3 DNA reads as TGTGCCAGTAGTATTTTGTTCCGGCGGAGCAATCAGCCCCAGCATTTT.

DNA of the CDR3: TGTGCCAGCAGTTTAAAGCTAGGTTATGATGGCTACACCTTC. It translates to CASSLKLGYDGYTF. V usage is TRBV6-6 and J usage is TRBJ1-2, with D uncertain. The CDR3 is 14 amino acids. CDR1 MNHNY and CDR2 SVGAGI come from the germline V gene (reference sequence). V lost 4 bases and J lost 6, with 15 bases in between.

This chain connects TRBV11-2 to TRBJ2-7; the match to TRBD1 covers 12 bases. Germline V gene data show CDR1 as SGHAT and CDR2 as FQNNGV. The CDR3 contains 15 residues. V gave up 5 bases and J gave up 7 bases; unmatched junction bases: 9. CDR3 protein: CASSTRDRGPREQYF. CDR3 bases: TGTGCCAGCAGCACCCGGGACAGGGGGCCTCGTGAGCAGTACTTC.

The chain employs TRBV2 and TRBJ2-7, with D tentatively TRBD1 (5 bases). The CDR3 extends over 12 amino acids. The ends were cut back, 5 bases at V and 4 bases at J, with 9 bases in the middle. Germline V gene lookup returns CDR1 SNHLY and CDR2 FYNNEI. The CDR3 loop reads CASSSPGYEQYF. The CDR3 DNA reads as TGTGCCAGCAGTTCCCCAGGGTACGAGCAGTACTTC.

The rearrangement links TRBV5-4 to TRBJ2-3; TRBD1 agrees at 7 bases. CDR1 is SGHNT, CDR2 YYREEE, per germline (reference sequence). This CDR3 has 15 residues. Losses at the gene ends were 4 bases for V and 4 bases for J; bases not matched to a gene: 9. The chain's CDR3 is CASSPKDRIADTQYF. The CDR3 DNA reads TGTGCCAGCAGCCCAAAGGACAGGATTGCAGATACGCAGTATTTT.

This clone was counted only a few times. The CDR3 bases are TGCGCCAGCAGCCTGGACAGGGGAGAGACCCAGTACTTC. Its translation is CASSLDRGETQYF. The chain combines TRBV4-1 with TRBJ2-5; 9 bases are shared with TRBD1. The CDR3 totals 13 residues. CDR1 and CDR2 (germline): MGHRA, YSYEKL. Trimming removed 4 bases from V and 4 bases from J; junction bases left unmatched: 1.

The gene calls are TRBV19 and TRBJ2-3; no clear D gene. Trimming took off 2 bases at V and 2 bases at J, with 11 bases between the two ends. Germline V gene lookup returns CDR1 LNHDA and CDR2 SQIVND (reference sequence). The length of the CDR3 is 15 residues. This chain's CDR3 is CASSIQAFSTDTQYF. The DNA for the CDR3 is TGTGCCAGTAGTATACAGGCTTTTTCCACAGATACGCAGTATTTT.

The chain uses TRBV3-1 (or the pseudogene TRBV3-2) and TRBJ1-1; maybe TRBD1 (5 bases). CDR3 length: 14 amino acids. Germline V CDR1 and CDR2: LGHDT, YNNKEL (reference sequence). Deletions cut 0 bases from V and 4 bases from J, with 9 bases between. CDR3 nucleotide sequence: TGTGCCAGCAGCCAAGAAGGGGCAGTCACTGAAGCTTTCTTT. This encodes CASSQEGAVTEAFF.

This chain joins TRBV12-5 and TRBJ1-4, with 7 bases matching TRBD1. This CDR3 is built from 16 residues. V lost 6 bases and J lost 1; bases outside the gene matches: 8. Germline V CDR1 and CDR2: LGHNT, FRNRAP. The CDR3 nucleotides are TGTGCTAGTGGCCCGGGACAGCCTCTAACTAATGAAAAACTGTTTTTT. Translated, it gives CASGPGQPLTNEKLFF.